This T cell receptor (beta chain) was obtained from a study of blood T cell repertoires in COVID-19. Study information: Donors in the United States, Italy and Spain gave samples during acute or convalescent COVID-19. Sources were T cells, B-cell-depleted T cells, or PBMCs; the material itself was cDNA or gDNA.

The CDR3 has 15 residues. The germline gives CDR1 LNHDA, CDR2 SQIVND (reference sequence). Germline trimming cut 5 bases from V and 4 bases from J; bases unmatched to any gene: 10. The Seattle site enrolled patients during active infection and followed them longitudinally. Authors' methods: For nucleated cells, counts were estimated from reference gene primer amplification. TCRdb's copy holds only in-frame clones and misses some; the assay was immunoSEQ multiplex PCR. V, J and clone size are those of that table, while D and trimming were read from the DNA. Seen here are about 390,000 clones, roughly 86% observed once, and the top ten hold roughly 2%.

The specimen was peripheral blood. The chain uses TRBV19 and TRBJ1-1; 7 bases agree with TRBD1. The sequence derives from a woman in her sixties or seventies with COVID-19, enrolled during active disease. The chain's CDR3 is CASSETGKVVTEAFF. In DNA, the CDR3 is TGTGCCAGTAGTGAGACAGGGAAAGTGGTCACTGAAGCTTTCTTT.